These T cell receptor beta chains were read from a single sample in a study of T cells in tumors after PD-1 blockade. Sequencing used immunoSEQ multiplex PCR; TCRdb keeps in-frame clones, though not all of them. The top ten hold approximately 15% of the sample, which has roughly 50,000 clones, 75% to 85% seen once. This specimen consisted of PBMCs, obtained before anti-PD-1 treatment. The receptors originated from a human donor with basal cell carcinoma. Both conserved end residues are part of each CDR3. A D gene is named only where the DNA matches it firmly. Clone size, where shown, is once, few, many, or a class for clones that have expanded.

TRBV23-1	TRBJ1-5	few	TRBD1	CASSHRDRGSVKPQHF	TGCGCCAGCAGTCACCGGGACAGGGGAAGCGTAAAGCCCCAGCATTTT
TRBV19	TRBJ1-1	once	-	CASSATRGAYTEAFF	TGTGCCAGTAGTGCCACCCGCGGGGCATACACTGAAGCTTTCTTT
TRBV7-2	TRBJ2-3	once	-	CASSLVEGRITDTQYF	TGTGCCAGCAGCTTAGTCGAAGGAAGGATCACAGATACGCAGTATTTT
TRBV2	TRBJ2-2	once	TRBD1	CASRTDGTVNTGELFF	TGTGCCAGCAGAACCGACGGGACAGTGAACACCGGGGAGCTGTTTTTT
TRBV18	TRBJ2-7	once	-	CASSPNGGSVVYEQYF	TGTGCCAGCTCACCAAACGGTGGTTCAGTTGTTTACGAGCAGTACTTC
TRBV28	TRBJ1-6	once	-	CASRNSDFYNSPLHF	TGTGCCAGCAGGAACTCCGATTTTTATAATTCACCCCTCCACTTT
TRBV5-4	TRBJ2-7	once	-	CASSLPPGTEQYF	TGTGCCAGCAGCTTGCCTCCAGGGACCGAGCAGTACTTC
TRBV3-1/TRBV3-2	TRBJ2-2	-	TRBD2	CASSPRTSGGTGELFF	TGTGCCAGCAGCCCTAGGACTAGCGGGGGCACCGGGGAGCTGTTTTTT
TRBV2	TRBJ2-7	few	TRBD1	CASSVGQGGSYEQYF	TGTGCCAGCAGCGTTGGACAGGGGGGATCCTACGAGCAGTACTTC
TRBV7-3	TRBJ2-1	-	TRBD1	CASSPGTGGYNEQFF	TGTGCCAGCAGCCCCGGGACAGGGGGGTACAATGAGCAGTTCTTC
TRBV19	TRBJ1-1	-	-	CASSIQAGGRGTEAFF	TGTGCCAGTAGTATCCAAGCAGGAGGGAGGGGCACTGAAGCTTTCTTT
TRBV28	TRBJ1-1	once	-	CASTSPRKWTEAFF	TGTGCCAGCACCTCTCCCCGGAAGTGGACTGAAGCTTTCTTT
TRBV5-1	TRBJ2-5	-	-	CASSYEETQYF	TGCGCCAGCAGCTACGAAGAGACCCAGTACTTC
TRBV5-1	TRBJ2-7	-	-	CASSLAYEQYF	TGCGCCAGCAGCTTGGCTTACGAGCAGTACTTC
TRBV6-5	TRBJ1-1	-	-	CASRTSPGRTEAFF	TGTGCCAGCAGAACATCCCCAGGGAGGACTGAAGCTTTCTTT
TRBV14	TRBJ2-5	-	-	CASSQPRRAQYF	TGTGCCAGCAGCCAACCCCGGAGGGCCCAGTACTTC
TRBV11-2	TRBJ2-7	-	-	CASSLAGDPVPEGYEQYF	TGTGCCAGCAGCTTAGCGGGGGACCCGGTTCCTGAGGGCTACGAGCAGTACTTC
TRBV30	TRBJ1-4	-	-	CAWSKPGAREKLFF	TGTGCCTGGAGTAAACCGGGGGCAAGGGAAAAACTGTTTTTT
TRBV2	TRBJ1-6	-	-	CASSLTLYNSPLHF	TGTGCCAGCAGCCTGACACTGTATAATTCACCCCTCCACTTT
TRBV5-1	TRBJ2-7	-	TRBD1	CASSSSPGQVYEQYF	TGCGCCAGCAGCTCCTCCCCGGGACAGGTCTACGAGCAGTACTTC
TRBV7-2	TRBJ1-2	-	TRBD1	CASSFRTGYNYGYTF	TGTGCCAGCAGCTTCCGGACAGGATATAACTATGGCTACACCTTC
TRBV4-1	TRBJ2-1	-	TRBD2	CASSPFTSGRANEQFF	TGCGCCAGCAGCCCCTTTACTAGCGGGAGGGCGAATGAGCAGTTCTTC
TRBV5-1	TRBJ2-3	-	TRBD2	CASSLAGTSGTDTQYF	TGCGCCAGCAGCTTGGCCGGGACTAGCGGCACAGATACGCAGTATTTT
TRBV6-6	TRBJ2-7	-	-	CASSYEGEQYF	TGTGCCAGCAGTTACGAGGGCGAGCAGTACTTC
TRBV9	TRBJ2-1	-	-	CASSTRGDSAYNEQFF	TGTGCCAGCAGCACTAGGGGGGACTCCGCTTACAATGAGCAGTTCTTC
TRBV20-1	TRBJ1-1	-	-	CSASPGRVSTEAFF	TGCAGTGCTAGTCCGGGTCGGGTTAGCACTGAAGCTTTCTTT
TRBV9	TRBJ1-1	once	-	CASSVTPVAEAFF	TGTGCCAGCAGCGTTACCCCGGTCGCTGAAGCTTTCTTT
TRBV2	TRBJ2-6	-	-	CASSDRARSGANVLTF	TGTGCCAGCAGTGACAGGGCGCGCTCTGGGGCCAACGTCCTGACTTTC
TRBV10-3	TRBJ1-6	-	-	CAISESLGENSPLHF	TGTGCCATCAGTGAGTCGCTCGGGGAAAATTCACCCCTCCACTTT
TRBV4-2	TRBJ2-3	-	-	CASSQSGTRTDTQYF	TGTGCCAGCAGCCAATCCGGGACTCGCACAGATACGCAGTATTTT
TRBV30	TRBJ2-5	-	-	CAWSPIGGSQETQYF	TGTGCCTGGAGTCCGATCGGGGGCTCCCAAGAGACCCAGTACTTC
TRBV6-1	TRBJ2-5	-	TRBD2	CASSELGGGRETQYF	TGTGCCAGCAGTGAACTCGGGGGAGGGAGGGAGACCCAGTACTTC
TRBV6-5	TRBJ1-1	-	-	CASKSSGTEAFF	TGTGCCAGCAAGAGCAGCGGTACTGAAGCTTTCTTT
TRBV6-6	TRBJ2-7	-	-	CASSSLDTSTYEQYF	TGTGCCAGCAGTTCTTTAGACACTTCGACCTACGAGCAGTACTTC
TRBV3-1/TRBV3-2	TRBJ2-5	once	-	CASSRYRGTQGETQYF	TGTGCCAGCAGCCGATACCGCGGGACCCAGGGGGAGACCCAGTACTTC
TRBV29-1	TRBJ1-1	-	TRBD1	CSVQRQGRDTEAFF	TGCAGCGTGCAACGACAGGGGAGGGACACTGAAGCTTTCTTT
TRBV19	TRBJ2-5	-	TRBD2	CASSTRGVQETQYF	TGTGCCAGTAGTACCCGGGGGGTCCAAGAGACCCAGTACTTC
TRBV5-1	TRBJ2-1	-	TRBD1	CASSLDSRTGGYNEQFF	TGCGCCAGCAGCTTGGATTCACGGACAGGGGGCTACAATGAGCAGTTCTTC
TRBV10-3	TRBJ2-1	-	TRBD2	CAIRETGTSGRNEQFF	TGTGCCATCAGGGAAACAGGGACTAGCGGTCGTAATGAGCAGTTCTTC
TRBV6-5	TRBJ1-1	-	-	CAGRAGDLRYVEAFF	TGTGCCGGTAGAGCAGGGGACCTTAGATATGTTGAAGCTTTCTTT
TRBV19	TRBJ1-6	few	TRBD1	CASRPGTDNSPLHF	TGTGCCAGTAGACCCGGGACAGATAATTCACCCCTCCACTTT
TRBV4-1	TRBJ2-3	once	-	CASSQEVQGGTDTQYF	TGCGCCAGCAGCCAAGAGGTACAGGGGGGGACAGATACGCAGTATTTT
TRBV15	TRBJ2-2	-	-	CATSRTLPQGMGNTGELFF	TGTGCCACCAGCAGAACCCTGCCCCAGGGAATGGGGAACACCGGGGAGCTGTTTTTT
TRBV2	TRBJ2-3	-	TRBD2	CASSRLAGGQDTQYF	TGTGCCAGCAGCCGACTAGCGGGGGGGCAAGATACGCAGTATTTT
TRBV15	TRBJ1-1	-	-	CATSRDLGGGLEAFF	TGTGCCACCAGCAGAGATCTGGGGGGGGGACTTGAAGCTTTCTTT
TRBV18	TRBJ1-3	-	-	CASSEGRSSGNTIYF	TGTGCCAGCTCAGAAGGGAGGAGCTCTGGAAACACCATATATTTT
TRBV19	TRBJ2-1	once	TRBD2	CASSIEREAGAGNEQFF	TGTGCCAGTAGTATCGAGCGGGAGGCGGGAGCGGGGAATGAGCAGTTCTTC
TRBV19	TRBJ2-7	-	TRBD2	CATGAGGPYEQYF	TGTGCCACCGGAGCGGGGGGGCCCTACGAGCAGTACTTC
TRBV5-1	TRBJ2-1	-	-	CASSFGPPGDEQFF	TGCGCCAGCAGCTTCGGACCTCCAGGGGATGAGCAGTTCTTC